Given below is one TCR beta chain in context. The data belong to a study of CD8 T cells in Susac syndrome. Random hexamers primed reverse transcription of roughly 0.45 to 1 ug RNA. TCRdb called the immunoSEQ multiplex PCR reads again in MiXCR, with one record for every CDR3 protein. Of approximately 150,000 distinct CDR3 sequences in the sample, around 94% are singletons; the top ten hold less than 0.095%. Per germline, CDR1 KGHSH and CDR2 LQKENI. V lost 4 bases and J 0 bases, leaving 6 bases between the germline ends. There are 14 residues in the CDR3. This receptor was taken from a human donor in good health. This rearrangement joins TRBV18 to TRBJ1-4, with D unclear. The sample comprised CD4+ T cells from PBMCs. DNA of the CDR3: TGTGCCAGCTCACAGTCAGCAACTAATGAAAAACTGTTTTTT. Protein sequence: CASSQSATNEKLFF.